This T cell receptor beta chain was identified in a study of CD8 T cells in Susac syndrome. At the level of the study: At blood draw, Susac syndrome patients were therapy-naive, on corticosteroids, or on intravenous immunoglobulin alone.

A quantity of about 0.5 to 1 ug RNA underwent reverse transcription using random hexamers. Amplification of TCR beta CDR3 was carried out by immunoSEQ multiplex PCR, which covered 54 Vbeta and 13 Jbeta segments. MiXCR, applied by TCRdb to the immunoSEQ multiplex PCR reads, yields one record per CDR3 protein. The sample holds about 140,000 distinct CDR3 sequences, 95% seen once. Regarding the study as a whole: In Susac syndrome, CD4+ T cell repertoires lacked any clonal expansion. The study's TCR sequencing and HLA analysis covered a relatively small number of individuals, and the study acknowledged this.

About this clonotype: The antigen is not known.

Material: CD4+ T cells from PBMCs. This receptor was taken from a human donor with Susac syndrome.

In DNA, the CDR3 is TGTGCCAGCAGTGAAGGTCGTGCTGGAAACACCATATATTTT. Its translation is CASSEGRAGNTIYF. The chain joins TRBV2 to TRBJ1-3; no definite D call. V dropped 1 base and J dropped 2 bases, with 6 bases sitting between them. Germline V lookup: CDR1 SNHLY, CDR2 FYNNEI. The CDR3 sequence is 14 residues long.